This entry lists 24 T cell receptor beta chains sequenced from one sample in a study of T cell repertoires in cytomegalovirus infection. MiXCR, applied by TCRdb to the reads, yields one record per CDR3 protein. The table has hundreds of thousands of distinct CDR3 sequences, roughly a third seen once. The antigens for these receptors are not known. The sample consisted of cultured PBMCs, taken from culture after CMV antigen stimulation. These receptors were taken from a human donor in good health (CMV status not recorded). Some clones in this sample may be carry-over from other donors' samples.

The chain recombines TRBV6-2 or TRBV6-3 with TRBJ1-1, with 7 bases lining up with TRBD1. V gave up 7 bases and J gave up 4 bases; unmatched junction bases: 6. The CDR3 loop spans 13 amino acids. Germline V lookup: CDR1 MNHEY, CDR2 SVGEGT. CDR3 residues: CASNKGAGTEAFF. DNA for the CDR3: TGTGCCAGCAATAAGGGGGCTGGCACTGAAGCTTTCTTT.

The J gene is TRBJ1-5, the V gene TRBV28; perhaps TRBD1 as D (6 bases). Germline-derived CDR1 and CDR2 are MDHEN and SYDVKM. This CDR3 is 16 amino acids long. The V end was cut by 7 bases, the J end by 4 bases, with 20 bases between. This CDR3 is CASTPPRDTQNQPQHF. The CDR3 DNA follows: TGTGCCAGCACCCCGCCCCGGGACACCCAGAATCAGCCCCAGCATTTT.

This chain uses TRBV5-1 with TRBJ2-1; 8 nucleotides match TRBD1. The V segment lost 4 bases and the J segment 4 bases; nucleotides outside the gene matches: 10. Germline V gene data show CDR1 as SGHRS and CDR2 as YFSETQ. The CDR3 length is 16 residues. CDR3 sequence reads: CASSSSGGGRYNEQFF. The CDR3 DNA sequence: TGCGCCAGCAGCAGCTCAGGGGGCGGAAGGTACAATGAGCAGTTCTTC.

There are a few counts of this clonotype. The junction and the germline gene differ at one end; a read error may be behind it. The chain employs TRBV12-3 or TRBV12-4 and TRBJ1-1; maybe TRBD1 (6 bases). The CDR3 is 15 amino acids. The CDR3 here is CASRAAGQKNSEAFF. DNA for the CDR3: TGTGCCAGCAGGGCCGCGGGACAAAAGAACTCTGAAGCTTTCTTT.

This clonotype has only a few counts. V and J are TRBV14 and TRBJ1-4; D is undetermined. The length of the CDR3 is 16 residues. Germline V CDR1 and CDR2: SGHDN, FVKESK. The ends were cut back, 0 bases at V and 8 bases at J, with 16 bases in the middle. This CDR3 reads CASSQDAFPGREKLFF. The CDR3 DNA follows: TGTGCCAGCAGCCAAGATGCTTTCCCAGGCCGGGAAAAACTGTTTTTT.

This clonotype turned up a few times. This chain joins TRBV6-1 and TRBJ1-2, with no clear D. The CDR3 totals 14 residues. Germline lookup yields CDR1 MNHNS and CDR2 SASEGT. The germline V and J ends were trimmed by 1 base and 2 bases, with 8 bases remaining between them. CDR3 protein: CASSEVLGNYGYTF. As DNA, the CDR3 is TGTGCCAGCAGTGAAGTGTTAGGAAACTATGGCTACACCTTC.

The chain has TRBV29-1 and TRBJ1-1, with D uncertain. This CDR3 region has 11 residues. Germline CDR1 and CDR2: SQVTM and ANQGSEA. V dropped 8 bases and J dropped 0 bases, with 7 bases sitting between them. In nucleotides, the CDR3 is TGCAGCTACTCCATGAACACTGAAGCTTTCTTT. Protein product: CSYSMNTEAFF.

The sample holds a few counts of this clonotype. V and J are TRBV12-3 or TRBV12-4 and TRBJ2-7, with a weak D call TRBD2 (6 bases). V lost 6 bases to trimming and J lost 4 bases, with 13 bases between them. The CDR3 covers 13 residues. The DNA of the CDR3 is TGTGCCAGCAGACGTTCGGGACTGTACGAGCAGTACTTC. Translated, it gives CASRRSGLYEQYF.

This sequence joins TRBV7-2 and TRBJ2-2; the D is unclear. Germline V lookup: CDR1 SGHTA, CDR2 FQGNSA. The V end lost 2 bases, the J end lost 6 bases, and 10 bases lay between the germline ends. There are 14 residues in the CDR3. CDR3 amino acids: CASSLSLRPGELFF. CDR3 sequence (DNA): TGTGCCAGCAGCTTATCACTCCGGCCCGGGGAGCTGTTTTTT.

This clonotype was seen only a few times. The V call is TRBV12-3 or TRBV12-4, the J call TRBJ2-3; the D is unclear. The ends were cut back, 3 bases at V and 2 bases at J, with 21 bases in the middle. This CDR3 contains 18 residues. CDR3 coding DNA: TGTGCCAGCAGTTTGGCCAGGCGGTTTAGTGTAAACACAGATACGCAGTATTTT. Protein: CASSLARRFSVNTDTQYF.

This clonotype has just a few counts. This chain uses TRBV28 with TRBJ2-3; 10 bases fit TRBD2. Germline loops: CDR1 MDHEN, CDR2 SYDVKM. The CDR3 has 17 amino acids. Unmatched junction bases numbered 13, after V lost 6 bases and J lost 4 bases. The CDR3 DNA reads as TGTGCCAGCAGCCTCCCCACTAGCGGGGTTGGGTCAGATACGCAGTATTTT. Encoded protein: CASSLPTSGVGSDTQYF. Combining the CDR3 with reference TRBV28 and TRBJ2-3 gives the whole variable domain DVKVTQSSRYLVKRTGEKVFLECVQDMDHENMFWYRQDPGLGLRLIYFSYDVKMKEKGDIPEGYSVSREKKERFSLILESASTNQTSMYLCASSLPTSGVGSDTQYFGPGTRLTVL.

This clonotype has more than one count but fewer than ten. CDR3 sequence reads: CASSPQGSTYEQYF. CDR3 nucleotides: TGTGCCAGCAGCCCCCAGGGGTCGACCTACGAGCAGTACTTC. This chain joins TRBV7-8 and TRBJ2-7; D is perhaps TRBD1 (6 bases). CDR1 SGHVS and CDR2 FQNEAQ come from the germline V gene. The CDR3 runs 14 residues. Trimming cost V 5 bases and J 2 bases, with 13 bases left between them.

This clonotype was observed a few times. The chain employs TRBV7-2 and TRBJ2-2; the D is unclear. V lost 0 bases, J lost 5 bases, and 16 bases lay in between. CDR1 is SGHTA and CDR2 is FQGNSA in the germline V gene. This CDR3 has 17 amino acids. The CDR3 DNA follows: TGTGCCAGCAGCTTAGCAGTTATGAGACCCCCTACCGGGGAGCTGTTTTTT. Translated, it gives CASSLAVMRPPTGELFF.

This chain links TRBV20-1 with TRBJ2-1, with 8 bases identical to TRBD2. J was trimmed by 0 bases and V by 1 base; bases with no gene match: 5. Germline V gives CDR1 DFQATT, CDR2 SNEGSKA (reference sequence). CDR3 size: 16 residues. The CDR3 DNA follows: TGCAGTGCTAGAGTCACCGGGGGGGACTCCTACAATGAGCAGTTCTTC. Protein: CSARVTGGDSYNEQFF.

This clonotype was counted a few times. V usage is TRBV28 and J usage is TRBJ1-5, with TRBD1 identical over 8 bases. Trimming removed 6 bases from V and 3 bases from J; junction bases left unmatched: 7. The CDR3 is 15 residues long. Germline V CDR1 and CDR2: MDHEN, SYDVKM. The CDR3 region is CASRDDRGDNQPQHF. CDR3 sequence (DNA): TGTGCCAGCAGAGACGACAGGGGTGACAATCAGCCCCAGCATTTT.

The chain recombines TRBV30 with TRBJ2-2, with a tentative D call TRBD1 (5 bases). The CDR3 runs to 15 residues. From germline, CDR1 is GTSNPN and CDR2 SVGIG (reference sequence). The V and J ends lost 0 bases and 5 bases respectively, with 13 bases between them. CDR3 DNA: TGTGCCTGGAGTGTCCTCTTGAACAGGACCGGGGAGCTGTTTTTT. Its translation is CAWSVLLNRTGELFF.

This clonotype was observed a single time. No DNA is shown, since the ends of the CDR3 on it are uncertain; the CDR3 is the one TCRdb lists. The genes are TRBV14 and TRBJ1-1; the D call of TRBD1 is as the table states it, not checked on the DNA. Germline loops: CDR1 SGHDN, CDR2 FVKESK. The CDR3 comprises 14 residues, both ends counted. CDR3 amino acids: CASSQVGGGTEDFF.

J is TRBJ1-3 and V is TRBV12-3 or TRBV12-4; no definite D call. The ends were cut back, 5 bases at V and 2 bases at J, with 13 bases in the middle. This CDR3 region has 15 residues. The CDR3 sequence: CASSRFLGAGNTIYF. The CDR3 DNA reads TGTGCCAGCAGTCGATTTTTAGGCGCTGGAAACACCATATATTTT.

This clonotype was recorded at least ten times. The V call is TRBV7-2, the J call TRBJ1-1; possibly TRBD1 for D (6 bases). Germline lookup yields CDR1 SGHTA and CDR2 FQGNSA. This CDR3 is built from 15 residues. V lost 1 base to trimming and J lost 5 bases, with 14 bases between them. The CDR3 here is CASSLGRGAGTEAFF. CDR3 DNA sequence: TGTGCCAGCAGCTTAGGGCGGGGGGCAGGAACTGAAGCTTTCTTT. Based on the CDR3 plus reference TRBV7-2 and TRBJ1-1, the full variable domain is GAGVSQSPSNKVTEKGKDVELRCDPISGHTALYWYRQSLGQGLEFLIYFQGNSAPDKSGLPSDRFSAERTGGSVSTLTIQRTQQEDSAVYLCASSLGRGAGTEAFFGQGTRLTVV.

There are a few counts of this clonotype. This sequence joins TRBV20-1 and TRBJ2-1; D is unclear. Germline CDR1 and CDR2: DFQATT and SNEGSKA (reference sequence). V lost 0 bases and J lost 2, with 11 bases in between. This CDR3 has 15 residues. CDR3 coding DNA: TGCAGTGCTAGAGATTCCCGAGTCGCCTACAATGAGCAGTTCTTC. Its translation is CSARDSRVAYNEQFF.

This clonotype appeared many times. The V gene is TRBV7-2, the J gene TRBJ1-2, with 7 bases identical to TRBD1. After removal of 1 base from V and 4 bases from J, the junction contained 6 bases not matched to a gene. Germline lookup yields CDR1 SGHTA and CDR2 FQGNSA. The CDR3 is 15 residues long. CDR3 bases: TGTGCCAGCAGCTTAGACGCGACAGGGTCCTATGGCTACACCTTC. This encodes CASSLDATGSYGYTF.

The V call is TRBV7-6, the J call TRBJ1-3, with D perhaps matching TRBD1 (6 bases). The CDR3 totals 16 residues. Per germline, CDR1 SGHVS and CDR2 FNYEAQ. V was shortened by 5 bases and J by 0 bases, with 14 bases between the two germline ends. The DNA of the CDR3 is TGTGCCAGCAGCCCTCATACAGGGATCTCTGGAAACACCATATATTTT. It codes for CASSPHTGISGNTIYF.

In nucleotides, the CDR3 is TGTGCCAGCAGCGTAGAAGACGTAACTTCTGGGGCCAACGTCCTGACTTTC. As protein: CASSVEDVTSGANVLTF. V and J are TRBV9 and TRBJ2-6; no clear D gene. Germline values: CDR1 SGDLS, CDR2 YYNGEE. The CDR3 runs 17 residues. Trimming took 0 bases from V and 1 from J, leaving 11 bases between them.

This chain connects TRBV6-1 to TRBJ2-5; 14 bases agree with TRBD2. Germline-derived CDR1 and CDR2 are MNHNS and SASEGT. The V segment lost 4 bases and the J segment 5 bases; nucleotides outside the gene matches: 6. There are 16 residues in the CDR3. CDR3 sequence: CASSVGGLAGVETQYF. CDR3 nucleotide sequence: TGTGCCAGCAGTGTAGGGGGACTAGCGGGAGTCGAGACCCAGTACTTC.